This TCR beta chain was sequenced during a study of cytomegalovirus exposure and HLA in healthy donors. Turning to the study itself: Falling in the Caucasian-associated ancestry cluster were 81% of approximately 410 genotyped donors. General observations from the study: Many donors carried some public TCRs, although rarity characterized most TCR sequences. Researchers counted some 150 TCR beta chains as cytomegalovirus-associated.

Nominally healthy donors provided the samples, though records likely missed some immune exposures. The PCR contained 60 Vbeta and 13 Jbeta primers. Profiling relied on immunoSEQ multiplex PCR, and the TCRdb table lists in-frame clones only, not all of them. The sample holds some 140,000 clones, about 68% seen once. A note on this clone: Its antigen is not identified.

The V and J ends lost 4 bases and 6 bases respectively, with 18 bases between them. The CDR3 extends over 15 amino acids. Germline V gives CDR1 SEHNR, CDR2 FQNEAQ (reference sequence). The rearrangement joins TRBV7-9 to TRBJ1-1; tentative D call: TRBD1 (5 bases). This clonotype originated in a human donor in good health. The sequenced material came from PBMCs. The CDR3 nucleotides are TGTGCCAGCAGCTCCTCTTGGGCGGGGGATCCTGAAGCTTTCTTT. Protein product: CASSSSWAGDPEAFF.